This TCR beta chain is from a study of shared clonotypes between healthy human individuals. This clone is a singleton in its sample. The CDR3 runs 14 residues. Looked up from germline, CDR1 is KGHSH and CDR2 is LQKENI. V lost 2 bases and J 4 bases, leaving 12 bases between the germline ends. Sequencing was performed with immunoSEQ multiplex PCR; in TCRdb, only in-frame clones are kept and a portion is missing. The sample shows under 2.5 million clones, around 93% of them seen only once. The chain links TRBV18 to TRBJ2-7, with no clear D. The material sequenced was naive CD4+ T cells from PBMCs. Subset denoted: CD45RA+ positively selected. The receptor's source is a man aged 18-30 years in good health. Some clones in this sample may be carry-over from other donors' samples. This chain's CDR3 is CASSPAVGPYEQYF. The CDR3 DNA follows: TGTGCCAGCTCACCAGCAGTAGGTCCTTACGAGCAGTACTTC.